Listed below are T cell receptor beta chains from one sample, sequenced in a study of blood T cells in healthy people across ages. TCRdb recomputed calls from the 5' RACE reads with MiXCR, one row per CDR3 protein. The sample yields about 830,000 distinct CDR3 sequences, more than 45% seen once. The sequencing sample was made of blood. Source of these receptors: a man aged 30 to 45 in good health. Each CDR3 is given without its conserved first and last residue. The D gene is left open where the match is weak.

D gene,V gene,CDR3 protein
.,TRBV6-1,ASSEAVTNMYYGYT
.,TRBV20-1,SAPGMSNYGYT
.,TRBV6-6,ASSYKPSEQY
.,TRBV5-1,ASTNSAEGGNIQY
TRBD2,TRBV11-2,ASSQLVAGGQGKGETQY
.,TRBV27,ASSLSMGFYGYT
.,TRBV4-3,ASSQMAGGTQY
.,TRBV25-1,ASTSEVTDTQY
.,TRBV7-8,ASRAANKGPDEQF
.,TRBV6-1,ASGRRVVDGYT
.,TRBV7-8,ASSSDRNNEKRF
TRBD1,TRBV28,ASSQGQAAGGRYGYT
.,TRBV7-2,ASSARGLRQQY